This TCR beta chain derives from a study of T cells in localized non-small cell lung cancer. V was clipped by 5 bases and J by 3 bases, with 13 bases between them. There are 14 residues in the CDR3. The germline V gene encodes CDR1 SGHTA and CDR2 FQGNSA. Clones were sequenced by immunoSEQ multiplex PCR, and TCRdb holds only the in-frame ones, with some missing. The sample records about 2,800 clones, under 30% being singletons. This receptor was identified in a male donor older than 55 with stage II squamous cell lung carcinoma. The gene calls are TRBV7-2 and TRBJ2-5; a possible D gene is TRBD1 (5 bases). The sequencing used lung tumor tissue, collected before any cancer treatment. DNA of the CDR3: TGTGCCAGCAGCGAAAATCAGGGAAAAGAGACCCAGTACTTC. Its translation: CASSENQGKETQYF.